This T cell receptor beta chain was recorded in a study of blood T cells in healthy people across ages. This CDR3 has 15 residues. Germline V gene sequence: CDR1 SGHTA, CDR2 FQGTGA. The germline V and J ends were trimmed by 6 bases and 0 bases, with 15 bases remaining between them. Alongside a J-beta primer mix, a sample-barcoded 5' primer served in a second PCR lasting about 7 to 12 cycles. A single record per CDR3 protein comes from TCRdb applying MiXCR to the 5' RACE reads. The profile shows around 1.5 million distinct CDR3 sequences, around 39% of them singletons. Sample: blood. This chain connects TRBV7-3 to TRBJ2-7; perhaps D is TRBD1 or TRBD2 (5 bases each). This TCR was sampled from a woman between 18 and 29 years old in good health. CDR3 coding DNA: TGTGCCAGCAGGGGACGGAGCGGAAGCTCCTACGAGCAGTACTTC. Encoded protein: CASRGRSGSSYEQYF.